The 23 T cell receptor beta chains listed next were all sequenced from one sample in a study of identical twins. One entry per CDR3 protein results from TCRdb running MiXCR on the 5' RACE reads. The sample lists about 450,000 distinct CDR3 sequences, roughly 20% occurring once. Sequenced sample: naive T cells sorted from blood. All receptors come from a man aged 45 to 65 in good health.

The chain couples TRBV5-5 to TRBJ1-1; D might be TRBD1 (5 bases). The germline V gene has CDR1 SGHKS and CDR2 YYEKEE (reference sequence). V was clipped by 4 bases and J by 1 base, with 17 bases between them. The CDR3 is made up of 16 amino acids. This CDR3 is CASSGHSYYGNTEAFF. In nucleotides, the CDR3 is TGTGCCAGCAGCGGACACTCCTACTACGGGAACACTGAAGCTTTCTTT.

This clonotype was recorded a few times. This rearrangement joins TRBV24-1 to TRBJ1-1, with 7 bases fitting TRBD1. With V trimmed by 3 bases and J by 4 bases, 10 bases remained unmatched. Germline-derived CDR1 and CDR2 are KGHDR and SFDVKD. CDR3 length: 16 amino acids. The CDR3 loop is CATSDGNRGRSTEAFF. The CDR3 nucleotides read TGTGCCACCAGTGATGGGAACAGGGGTAGGAGCACTGAAGCTTTCTTT.

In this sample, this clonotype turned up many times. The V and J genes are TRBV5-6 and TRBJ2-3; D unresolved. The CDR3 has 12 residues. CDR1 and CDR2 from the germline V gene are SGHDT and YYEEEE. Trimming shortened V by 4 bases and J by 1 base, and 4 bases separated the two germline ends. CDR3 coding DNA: TGTGCCAGCAGCGCCGGCACAGATACGCAGTATTTT. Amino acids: CASSAGTDTQYF.

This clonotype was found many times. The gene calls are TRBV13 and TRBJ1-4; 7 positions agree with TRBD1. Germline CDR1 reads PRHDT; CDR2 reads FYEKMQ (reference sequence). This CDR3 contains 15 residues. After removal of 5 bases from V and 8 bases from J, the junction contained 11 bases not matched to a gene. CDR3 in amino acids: CASSVDRVWGEKLFF. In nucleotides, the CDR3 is TGTGCCAGCAGCGTCGACAGGGTTTGGGGCGAAAAACTGTTTTTT.

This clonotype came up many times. For the CDR3, the DNA is TGTGCCAGCAGCCAAGATGAGGAACAGGGTAAAAACGACGAGCAGTACTTC. Protein: CASSQDEEQGKNDEQYF. This chain joins TRBV3-1 and TRBJ2-7; tentatively, D is TRBD1 (6 bases). V lost 0 bases, J lost 5 bases, and 20 bases lay in between. This CDR3 contains 17 residues. Per germline, CDR1 LGHDT and CDR2 YNNKEL (reference sequence).

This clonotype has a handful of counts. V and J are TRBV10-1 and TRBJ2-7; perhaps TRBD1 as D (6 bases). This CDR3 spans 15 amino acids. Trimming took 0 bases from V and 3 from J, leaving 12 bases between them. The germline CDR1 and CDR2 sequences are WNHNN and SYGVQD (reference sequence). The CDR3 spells CASSESSQGIYEQYF. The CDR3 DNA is TGCGCCAGCAGTGAGTCATCCCAGGGGATCTACGAGCAGTACTTC.

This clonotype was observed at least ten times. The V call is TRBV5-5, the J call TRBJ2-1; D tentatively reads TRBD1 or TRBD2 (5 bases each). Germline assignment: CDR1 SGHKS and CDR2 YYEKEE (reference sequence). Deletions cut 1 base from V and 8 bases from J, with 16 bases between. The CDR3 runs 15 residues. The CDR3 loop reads CASSLRAWGPDEQFF. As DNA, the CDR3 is TGTGCCAGCAGCTTGCGAGCGTGGGGACCGGATGAGCAGTTCTTC.

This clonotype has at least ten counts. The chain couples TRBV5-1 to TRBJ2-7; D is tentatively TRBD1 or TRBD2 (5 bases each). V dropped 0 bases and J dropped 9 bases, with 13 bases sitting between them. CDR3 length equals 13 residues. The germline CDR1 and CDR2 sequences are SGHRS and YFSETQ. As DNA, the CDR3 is TGCGCCAGCAGCTTGGATTTGAGGGGAAGGCAGTACTTC. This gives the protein CASSLDLRGRQYF.

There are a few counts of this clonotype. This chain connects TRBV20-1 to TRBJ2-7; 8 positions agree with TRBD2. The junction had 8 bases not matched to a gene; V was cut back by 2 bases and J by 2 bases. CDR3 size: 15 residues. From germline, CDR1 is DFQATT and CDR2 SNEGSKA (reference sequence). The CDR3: CSARPTGLATYEQYF. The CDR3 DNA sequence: TGCAGTGCTAGACCCACAGGACTAGCAACCTACGAGCAGTACTTC.

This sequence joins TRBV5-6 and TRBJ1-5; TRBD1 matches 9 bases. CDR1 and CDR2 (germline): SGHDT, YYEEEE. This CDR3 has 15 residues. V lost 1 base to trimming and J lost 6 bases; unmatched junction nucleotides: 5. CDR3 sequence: CASSLMDRGFQPQHF. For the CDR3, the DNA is TGTGCCAGCAGCTTGATGGACAGGGGTTTTCAGCCCCAGCATTTT.

This CDR3 is CASTRSWYNTGELFF. The CDR3 nucleotides are TGTGCCAGCACCCGTTCTTGGTATAACACCGGGGAGCTGTTTTTT. The rearrangement uses TRBV6-1 and TRBJ2-2; no firm D call. V lost 7 bases, J lost 2 bases, and 14 bases lay in between. The CDR3 length is 15 residues. Germline V lookup: CDR1 MNHNS, CDR2 SASEGT.

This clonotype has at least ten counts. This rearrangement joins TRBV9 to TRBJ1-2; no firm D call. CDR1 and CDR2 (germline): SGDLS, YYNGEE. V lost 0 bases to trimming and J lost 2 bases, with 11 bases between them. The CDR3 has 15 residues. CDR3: CASSVALTENYGYTF. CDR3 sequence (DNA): TGTGCCAGCAGCGTAGCTCTGACGGAAAACTATGGCTACACCTTC.

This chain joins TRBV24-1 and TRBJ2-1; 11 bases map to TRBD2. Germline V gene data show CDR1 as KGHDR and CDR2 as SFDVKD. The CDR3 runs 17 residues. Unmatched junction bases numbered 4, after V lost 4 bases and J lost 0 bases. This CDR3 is CATSDTLAGGSYNEQFF. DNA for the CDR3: TGTGCCACCAGTGACACTCTAGCGGGAGGCTCCTACAATGAGCAGTTCTTC.

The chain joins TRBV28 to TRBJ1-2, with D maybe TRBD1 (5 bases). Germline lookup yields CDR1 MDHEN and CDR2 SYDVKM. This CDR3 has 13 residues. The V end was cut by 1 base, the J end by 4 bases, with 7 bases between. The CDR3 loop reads CASSLSGTYGYTF. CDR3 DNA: TGTGCCAGCAGTTTATCAGGGACCTATGGCTACACCTTC.

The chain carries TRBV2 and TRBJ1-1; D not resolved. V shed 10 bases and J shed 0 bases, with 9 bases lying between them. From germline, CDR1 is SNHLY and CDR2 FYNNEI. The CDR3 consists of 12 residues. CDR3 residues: CAIARLNTEAFF. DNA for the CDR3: TGTGCCATCGCGCGGTTGAACACTGAAGCTTTCTTT.

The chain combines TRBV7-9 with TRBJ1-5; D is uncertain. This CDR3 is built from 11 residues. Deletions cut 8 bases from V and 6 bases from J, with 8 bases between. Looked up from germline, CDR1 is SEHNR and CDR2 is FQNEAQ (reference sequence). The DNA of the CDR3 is TGTGCCAGCGGTCTGGGTCAGCCCCAGCATTTT. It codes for CASGLGQPQHF.

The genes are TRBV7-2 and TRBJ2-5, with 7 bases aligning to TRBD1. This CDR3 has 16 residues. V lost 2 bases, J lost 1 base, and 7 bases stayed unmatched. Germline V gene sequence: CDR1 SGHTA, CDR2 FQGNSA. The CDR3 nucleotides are TGTGCCAGCAGCTTACCGCAGGGGGTAGGCCAAGAGACCCAGTACTTC. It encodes CASSLPQGVGQETQYF. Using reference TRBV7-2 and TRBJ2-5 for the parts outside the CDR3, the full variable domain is GAGVSQSPSNKVTEKGKDVELRCDPISGHTALYWYRQSLGQGLEFLIYFQGNSAPDKSGLPSDRFSAERTGGSVSTLTIQRTQQEDSAVYLCASSLPQGVGQETQYFGPGTRLLVL.

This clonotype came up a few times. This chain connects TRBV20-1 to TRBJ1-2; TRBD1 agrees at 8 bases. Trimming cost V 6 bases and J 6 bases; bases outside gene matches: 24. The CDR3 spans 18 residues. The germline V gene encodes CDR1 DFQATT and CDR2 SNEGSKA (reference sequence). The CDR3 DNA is TGCAGTGCCACAAGGGGAGCAGGGGGCGTTAGCGCGACTCATGGCTACACCTTC. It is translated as CSATRGAGGVSATHGYTF.

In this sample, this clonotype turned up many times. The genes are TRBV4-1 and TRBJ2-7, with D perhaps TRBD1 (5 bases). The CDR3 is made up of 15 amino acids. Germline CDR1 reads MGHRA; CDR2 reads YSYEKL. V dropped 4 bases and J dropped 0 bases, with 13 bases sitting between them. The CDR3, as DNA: TGCGCCAGCAGCCCTACACTGGGGCGCTCCTACGAGCAGTACTTC. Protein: CASSPTLGRSYEQYF.

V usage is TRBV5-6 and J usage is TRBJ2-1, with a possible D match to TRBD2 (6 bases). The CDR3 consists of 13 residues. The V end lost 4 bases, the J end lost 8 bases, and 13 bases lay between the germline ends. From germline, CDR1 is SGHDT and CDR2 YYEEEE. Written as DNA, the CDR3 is TGTGCCAGCAGCCGACCACTAGCAGATGAGCAGTTCTTC. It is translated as CASSRPLADEQFF.

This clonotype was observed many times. Written as DNA, the CDR3 is TGTGCCAGCAGATACGGACAGGGGACTCAGCCCCAGCATTTT. As protein: CASRYGQGTQPQHF. The chain couples TRBV6-5 to TRBJ1-5, with 9 positions matching TRBD1. Germline assignment: CDR1 MNHEY and CDR2 SVGAGI. With V trimmed by 6 bases and J by 6 bases, 6 bases remained unmatched. There are 14 residues in the CDR3.

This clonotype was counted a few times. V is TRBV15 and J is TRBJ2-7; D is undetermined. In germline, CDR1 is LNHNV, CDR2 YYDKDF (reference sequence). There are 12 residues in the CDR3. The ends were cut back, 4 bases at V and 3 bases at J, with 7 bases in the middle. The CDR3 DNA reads TGTGCCACCAGCAACAACTTCTACGAGCAGTACTTC. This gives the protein CATSNNFYEQYF.

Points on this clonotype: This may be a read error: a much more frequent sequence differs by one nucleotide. CDR3 residues: CASSERTGEKVQYF. CDR3 sequence (DNA): TGTGCCAGCAGTGAAAGGACAGGGGAGAAGGTGCAGTACTTC. This chain joins TRBV2 and TRBJ2-7, with TRBD1 matching over 9 bases. Trimming took 2 bases from V and 9 from J; bases not matched to a gene: 8. Germline V gene sequence: CDR1 SNHLY, CDR2 FYNNEI. There are 14 residues in the CDR3. The full variable domain, rest sourced from reference TRBV2 and TRBJ2-7, is EPEVTQTPSHQVTQMGQEVILRCVPISNHLYFYWYRQILGQKVEFLVSFYNNEISEKSEIFDDQFSVERPDGSNFTLKIRSTKLEDSAMYFCASSERTGEKVQYFGPGTRLTVT.